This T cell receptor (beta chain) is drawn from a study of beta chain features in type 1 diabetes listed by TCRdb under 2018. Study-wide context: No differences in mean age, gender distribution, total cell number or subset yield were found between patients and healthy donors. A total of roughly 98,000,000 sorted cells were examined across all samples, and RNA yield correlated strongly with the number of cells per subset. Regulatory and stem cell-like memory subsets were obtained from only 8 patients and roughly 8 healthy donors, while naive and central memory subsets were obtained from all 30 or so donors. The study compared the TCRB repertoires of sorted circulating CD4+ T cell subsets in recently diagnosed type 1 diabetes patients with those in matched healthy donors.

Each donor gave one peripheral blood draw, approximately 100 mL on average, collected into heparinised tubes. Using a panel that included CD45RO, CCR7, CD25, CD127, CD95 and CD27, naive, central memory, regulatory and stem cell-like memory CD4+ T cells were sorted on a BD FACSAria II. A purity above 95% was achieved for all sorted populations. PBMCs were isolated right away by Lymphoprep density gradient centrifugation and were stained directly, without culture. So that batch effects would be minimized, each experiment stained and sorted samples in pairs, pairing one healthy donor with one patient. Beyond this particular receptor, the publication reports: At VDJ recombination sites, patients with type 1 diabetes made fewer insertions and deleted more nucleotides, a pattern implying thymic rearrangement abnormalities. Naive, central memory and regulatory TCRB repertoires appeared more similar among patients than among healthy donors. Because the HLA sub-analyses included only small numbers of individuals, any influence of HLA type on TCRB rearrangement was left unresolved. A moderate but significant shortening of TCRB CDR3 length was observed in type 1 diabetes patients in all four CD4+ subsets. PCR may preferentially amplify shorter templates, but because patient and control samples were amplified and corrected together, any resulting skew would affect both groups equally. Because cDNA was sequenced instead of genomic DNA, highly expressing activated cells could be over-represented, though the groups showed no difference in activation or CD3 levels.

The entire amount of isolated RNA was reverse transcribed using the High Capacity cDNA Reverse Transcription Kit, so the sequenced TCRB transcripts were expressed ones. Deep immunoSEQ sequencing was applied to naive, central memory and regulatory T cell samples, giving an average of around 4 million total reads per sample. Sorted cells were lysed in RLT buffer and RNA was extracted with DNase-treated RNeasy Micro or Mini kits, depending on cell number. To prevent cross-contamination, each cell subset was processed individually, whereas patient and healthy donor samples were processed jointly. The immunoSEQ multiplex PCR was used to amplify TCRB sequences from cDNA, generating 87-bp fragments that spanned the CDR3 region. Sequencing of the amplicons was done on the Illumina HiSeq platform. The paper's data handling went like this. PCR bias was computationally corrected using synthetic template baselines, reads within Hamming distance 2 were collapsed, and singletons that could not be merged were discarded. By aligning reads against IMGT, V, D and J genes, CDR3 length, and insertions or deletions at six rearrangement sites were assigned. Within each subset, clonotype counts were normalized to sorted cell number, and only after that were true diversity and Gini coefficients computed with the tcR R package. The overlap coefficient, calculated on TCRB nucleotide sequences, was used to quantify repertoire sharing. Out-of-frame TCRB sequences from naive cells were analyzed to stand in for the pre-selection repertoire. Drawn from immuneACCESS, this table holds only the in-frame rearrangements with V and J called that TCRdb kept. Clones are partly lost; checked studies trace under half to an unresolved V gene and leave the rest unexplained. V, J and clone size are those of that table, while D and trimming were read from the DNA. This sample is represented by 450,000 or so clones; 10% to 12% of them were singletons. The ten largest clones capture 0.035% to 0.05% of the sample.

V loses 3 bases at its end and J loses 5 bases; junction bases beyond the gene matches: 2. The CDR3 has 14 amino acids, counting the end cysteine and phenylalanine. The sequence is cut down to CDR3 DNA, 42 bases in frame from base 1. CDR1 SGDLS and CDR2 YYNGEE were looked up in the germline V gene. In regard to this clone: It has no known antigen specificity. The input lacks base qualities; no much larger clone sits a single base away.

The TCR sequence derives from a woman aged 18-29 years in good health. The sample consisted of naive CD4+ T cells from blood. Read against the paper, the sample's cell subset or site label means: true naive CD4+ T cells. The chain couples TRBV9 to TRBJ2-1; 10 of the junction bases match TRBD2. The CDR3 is CASSALAGDNEQFF. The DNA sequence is TGTGCCAGCAGCGCCCTAGCGGGGGACAATGAGCAGTTCTTC.